The 6 T cell receptor beta chains in this list originate from one sample, sequenced in a study of blood T cells in healthy people across ages. Alongside a J-beta primer mix, a sample-barcoded 5' primer served in a second PCR lasting about 7 to 11 cycles. MiXCR was run by TCRdb on the 5' RACE reads, yielding one entry per CDR3 protein. Of 1.5 million to 2 million distinct CDR3 sequences listed, 28% were seen once; the top ten hold approximately 7.7%. Sequencing was performed on blood. The receptors were gathered from a woman in her twenties or thirties in good health.

The chain carries TRBV7-2 and TRBJ2-3, with 10 positions matching TRBD2. V shed 4 bases and J 4 bases; nucleotides not matched to a gene: 11. Per germline, CDR1 SGHTA and CDR2 FQGNSA. The CDR3 length is 17 residues. CDR3 in DNA: TGTGCCAGCAGCTCACTGGGACTAGCGAGAGCGGCAGATACGCAGTATTTT. Translating it yields CASSSLGLARAADTQYF. Using reference TRBV7-2 and TRBJ2-3 for the parts outside the CDR3, the full variable domain is GAGVSQSPSNKVTEKGKDVELRCDPISGHTALYWYRQSLGQGLEFLIYFQGNSAPDKSGLPSDRFSAERTGGSVSTLTIQRTQQEDSAVYLCASSSLGLARAADTQYFGPGTRLTVL.

This clonotype showed up just a few times. This chain connects TRBV25-1 to TRBJ2-7; the D call may be TRBD1 or TRBD2 (6 bases each). This CDR3 has 16 residues. Trimming pared 2 bases from V and 7 bases from J, leaving 21 bases between. Germline CDR1 is MGHDK and CDR2 is SYGVNS. The CDR3 region is CASSEDRTTFRWEQYF. For the CDR3, the DNA is TGTGCCAGCAGTGAAGACAGGACTACCTTCAGGTGGGAGCAGTACTTC.

Comment on this clonotype: A read error may be the cause here, since a much bigger clone is one base away. The rearrangement joins TRBV7-2 to TRBJ2-1; 9 bases are a match to TRBD1. CDR1 and CDR2 from the germline V gene are SGHTA and FQGNSA. The CDR3 contains 14 residues. This CDR3 reads CAGSSGTGFGEQFF. The CDR3 DNA reads as TGTGCCGGCAGCTCCGGGACAGGGTTTGGTGAGCAGTTCTTC.

This clonotype was found a few times. The J gene is TRBJ2-6, the V gene TRBV6-6, with a weak D call TRBD1 (6 bases). Trimming took 6 bases from V and 5 from J, leaving 14 bases between them. The germline V gene has CDR1 MNHNY and CDR2 SVGAGI (reference sequence). The CDR3 spans 15 residues. The CDR3 sequence: CASRPTGSWANVLTF. The CDR3 bases are TGTGCCAGCAGGCCCACAGGGTCCTGGGCCAACGTCCTGACTTTC.

This clonotype was seen ten or more times. The V call is TRBV20-1, the J call TRBJ2-3; TRBD2 aligns across 11 bases. V lost 1 base, J lost 5 bases, and 5 bases stayed unmatched. This CDR3 is built from 15 residues. The germline CDR1 and CDR2 sequences are DFQATT and SNEGSKA (reference sequence). The CDR3 here is CSARASGGWGDTQYF. CDR3 nucleotide sequence: TGCAGTGCTAGAGCTAGCGGGGGGTGGGGAGATACGCAGTATTTT.

This clonotype was found many times. The chain uses TRBV6-2 or TRBV6-3 and TRBJ2-3, with TRBD2 matching over 10 bases. Germline V CDR1 and CDR2: MNHEY, SVGEGT. The length of the CDR3 is 13 residues. V shed 7 bases and J 14 bases; nucleotides not matched to a gene: 12. The CDR3 loop reads CASTGLAALDRYF. DNA for the CDR3: TGTGCCAGCACTGGACTAGCGGCCCTAGATCGGTATTTT.